What follows are 19 T cell receptor beta chains derived from one specimen sequenced in a study of blood T cell repertoires in COVID-19. Profiling relied on immunoSEQ multiplex PCR, and the TCRdb table lists in-frame clones only, not all of them. The sample carries roughly 360,000 clones, around 87% recorded once. Sequencing used PBMCs or T cells enriched from blood (not recorded which). These receptors all come from a woman in her 30s with acute COVID-19.

This clone was found a few times. The chain couples TRBV10-1 to TRBJ2-7, with 8 bases fitting TRBD1. Unmatched junction bases numbered 7, after V lost 6 bases and J lost 3 bases. The CDR3 has 14 amino acids. CDR1 WNHNN and CDR2 SYGVQD come from the germline V gene (reference sequence). This chain's CDR3 is CASRGTGSNYEQYF. The CDR3 DNA reads TGCGCCAGCAGGGGGACAGGATCAAACTACGAGCAGTACTTC.

This chain joins TRBV29-1 and TRBJ2-7; no clear D. Germline CDR1 and CDR2: SQVTM and ANQGSEA. This CDR3 is built from 12 residues. V gave up 0 bases and J gave up 6 bases, with 9 bases separating them. The CDR3 reads CSVEDSGREQYF. CDR3 in DNA: TGCAGCGTTGAAGATAGTGGGCGCGAGCAGTACTTC.

This rearrangement joins TRBV19 to TRBJ2-6, with 7 bases lining up with TRBD1. The germline gives CDR1 LNHDA, CDR2 SQIVND (reference sequence). J lost 1 base, V lost 4 bases, and 1 base had no gene match. The length of the CDR3 is 15 residues. CDR3 coding DNA: TGTGCCAGTAGTACGACAGGGTCTGGGGCCAACGTCCTGACTTTC. This encodes CASSTTGSGANVLTF.

The gene calls are TRBV19 and TRBJ1-3, with a tentative D call TRBD1 (5 bases). CDR3 length equals 12 residues. Per germline, CDR1 LNHDA and CDR2 SQIVND (reference sequence). The V gene lost 9 bases and the J gene lost 2 bases, with 8 bases spanning the gap. Here the CDR3 reads CASQGAGNTIYF. Here the CDR3 DNA reads TGTGCCAGCCAAGGGGCTGGAAACACCATATATTTT.

CDR3 region: CASSGGGFIGLNEQFF. CDR3 sequence (DNA): TGTGCCAGCAGCGGAGGAGGTTTTATAGGCCTTAATGAGCAGTTCTTC. This chain uses TRBV3-1 (or the pseudogene TRBV3-2) with TRBJ2-1; D possibly corresponds to TRBD2 (5 bases). The CDR3 contains 16 residues. V was clipped by 5 bases and J by 7 bases, with 21 bases between them. From germline, CDR1 is LGHDT and CDR2 YNNKEL (reference sequence).

The CDR3 here is CATSDGQGVNQPQHF. In DNA, the CDR3 is TGTGCCACCAGTGATGGACAGGGGGTGAATCAGCCCCAGCATTTT. This chain connects TRBV24-1 to TRBJ1-5; 10 bases agree with TRBD1. The germline V gene encodes CDR1 KGHDR and CDR2 SFDVKD. CDR3 size: 15 residues. V was clipped by 3 bases and J by 4 bases; unmatched bases: 2.

J is TRBJ1-6 and V is TRBV6-2 or TRBV6-3; tentative D call: TRBD1 (5 bases). V gave up 2 bases and J gave up 9 bases, with 17 bases separating them. This CDR3 is built from 16 residues. CDR1 is MNHEY, CDR2 SVGEGT, per germline. Here the CDR3 DNA reads TGTGCCAGCAGTTACGGGGCCGCCGTTAGTAGTTCACCCCTCCACTTT. Its protein is CASSYGAAVSSSPLHF.

This clone was detected a few times. The rearrangement links TRBV2 to TRBJ1-6, with unresolved D. Germline V gene sequence: CDR1 SNHLY, CDR2 FYNNEI. Trimming left V 8 bases short and J 5 bases short, with 19 bases between. The CDR3 is 16 amino acids. This CDR3 reads CASLDPLGGDNSPLHF. CDR3 bases: TGTGCCAGCCTCGACCCCTTAGGAGGAGATAATTCACCCCTCCACTTT.

The genes are TRBV24-1 and TRBJ1-5; a possible D gene is TRBD1 (5 bases). Germline values: CDR1 KGHDR, CDR2 SFDVKD. This CDR3 has 15 residues. V was pared by 4 bases and J by 0 bases, with 9 bases between. In nucleotides, the CDR3 is TGTGCCACCAGTGAGCCAGGGAATAGCAATCAGCCCCAGCATTTT. This encodes CATSEPGNSNQPQHF.

This clone was observed a few times. The gene calls are TRBV3-1 (or the pseudogene TRBV3-2) and TRBJ2-2; 9 bases agree with TRBD1. With 4 bases clipped from V and 1 base from J, the junction kept 22 bases outside the gene matches. This CDR3 spans 22 amino acids. Germline V gene sequence: CDR1 LGHDT, CDR2 YNNKEL (reference sequence). The CDR3 region is CASSRAGQGLRWRGLNTGELFF. The CDR3 bases are TGTGCCAGCAGCCGAGCAGGACAGGGGCTTCGATGGCGGGGCCTGAACACCGGGGAGCTGTTTTTT.

The sample holds one count of this clone. The genes are TRBV7-6 and TRBJ2-1, with D perhaps matching TRBD2 (5 bases). The CDR3 contains 13 residues. The ends were cut back, 4 bases at V and 9 bases at J, with 13 bases in the middle. Germline CDR1 reads SGHVS; CDR2 reads FNYEAQ. The CDR3 protein is CASSSNRGFEQFF. The CDR3 DNA follows: TGTGCCAGCAGCTCCAACAGAGGGTTTGAGCAGTTCTTC.

This chain uses TRBV19 with TRBJ1-1; D might be TRBD1 (6 bases). The CDR3 spans 15 residues. CDR1 and CDR2 from the germline V gene are LNHDA and SQIVND (reference sequence). Trimming pared 7 bases from V and 1 base from J, leaving 16 bases between. DNA of the CDR3: TGTGCCAGTATTTTACAGGGATTACCGAACACTGAAGCTTTCTTT. Translated: CASILQGLPNTEAFF.

This chain joins TRBV5-6 and TRBJ1-6; 7 bases map to TRBD1. V gave up 4 bases and J gave up 7 bases; unmatched junction bases: 5. This CDR3 is built from 14 residues. Germline V lookup: CDR1 SGHDT, CDR2 YYEEEE. CDR3 bases: TGTGCCAGCAGCGCCGCGACAGGGAATTCACCCCTCCACTTT. Translating gives CASSAATGNSPLHF.

The gene calls are TRBV30 and TRBJ1-5, with a weak D call TRBD1 (5 bases). In germline, CDR1 is GTSNPN, CDR2 SVGIG (reference sequence). The V end was cut by 0 bases, the J end by 1 base, with 10 bases between. The CDR3 totals 15 residues. The CDR3 is CAWSVRGGSNQPQHF. Here the CDR3 DNA reads TGTGCCTGGAGTGTAAGGGGTGGGAGCAATCAGCCCCAGCATTTT.

The rearrangement links TRBV6-5 to TRBJ2-7; no reliable D call. Germline CDR1 MNHEY, CDR2 SVGAGI. Trimming took off 6 bases at V and 0 bases at J, with 15 bases between the two ends. The CDR3 totals 15 residues. Here the CDR3 reads CASSLKTRFSYEQYF. CDR3 sequence (DNA): TGTGCCAGCAGCTTAAAAACACGCTTCTCCTACGAGCAGTACTTC.

V and J are TRBV7-8 and TRBJ2-1; 9 bases align to TRBD2. J lost 14 bases, V lost 5 bases, and 16 bases had no gene match. This CDR3 comprises 15 residues. Germline assignment: CDR1 SGHVS and CDR2 FQNEAQ. CDR3 bases: TGTGCCAGCAGCCTCATGGGCGCTAGCGGGGCAGGAAAGTTCTTC. This gives the protein CASSLMGASGAGKFF.

This clone appeared a single time. Here the CDR3 reads CASSLDRERVFQPQHF. CDR3 nucleotides: TGTGCCAGTAGTTTGGACAGGGAAAGGGTTTTTCAGCCCCAGCATTTT. The chain links TRBV19 to TRBJ1-5, with 8 bases that match TRBD1. Germline CDR1 LNHDA, CDR2 SQIVND (reference sequence). The CDR3 is 16 residues long. V gave up 5 bases and J gave up 6 bases; unmatched junction bases: 12.

In this sample, this clone turned up a few times. The chain uses TRBV5-1 and TRBJ2-7, with TRBD1 identical over 9 bases. The V gene end was trimmed by 7 bases and the J gene end by 4 bases; junction bases not matched to a gene: 15. Germline lookup yields CDR1 SGHRS and CDR2 YFSETQ. This CDR3 is 16 amino acids long. This CDR3 reads CASHFPRDREGYEQYF. CDR3 sequence (DNA): TGCGCCAGCCACTTCCCCCGGGACAGGGAAGGATACGAGCAGTACTTC.

The chain's CDR3 is CASSLAIGGSNEQFF. The CDR3 DNA reads as TGTGCCAGCAGCTTAGCCATTGGGGGCTCGAATGAGCAGTTCTTC. This chain connects TRBV7-2 to TRBJ2-1; D may be TRBD1 (6 bases). Germline lookup yields CDR1 SGHTA and CDR2 FQGNSA. The CDR3 consists of 15 residues. Trimming took 0 bases from V and 7 from J, leaving 13 bases between them.